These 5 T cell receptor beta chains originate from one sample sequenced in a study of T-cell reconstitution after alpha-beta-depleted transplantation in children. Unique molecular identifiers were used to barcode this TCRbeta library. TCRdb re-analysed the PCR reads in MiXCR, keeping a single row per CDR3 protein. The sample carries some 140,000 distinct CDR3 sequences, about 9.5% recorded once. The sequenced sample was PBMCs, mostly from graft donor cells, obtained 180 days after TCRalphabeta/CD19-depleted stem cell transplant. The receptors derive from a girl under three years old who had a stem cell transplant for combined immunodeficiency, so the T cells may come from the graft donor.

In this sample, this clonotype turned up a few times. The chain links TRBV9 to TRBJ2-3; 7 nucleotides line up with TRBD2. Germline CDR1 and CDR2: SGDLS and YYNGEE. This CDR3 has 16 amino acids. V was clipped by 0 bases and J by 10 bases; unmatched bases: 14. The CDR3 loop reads CASSVGVAGKRDPQYF. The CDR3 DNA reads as TGTGCCAGCAGCGTAGGGGTAGCGGGTAAGCGGGATCCGCAGTATTTT.

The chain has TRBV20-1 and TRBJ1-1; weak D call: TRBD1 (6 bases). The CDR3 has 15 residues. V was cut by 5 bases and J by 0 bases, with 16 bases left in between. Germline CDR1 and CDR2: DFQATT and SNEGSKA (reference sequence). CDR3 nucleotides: TGCAGTGCTGCGAGCTGGGGGCTAATGAACACTGAAGCTTTCTTT. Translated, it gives CSAASWGLMNTEAFF.

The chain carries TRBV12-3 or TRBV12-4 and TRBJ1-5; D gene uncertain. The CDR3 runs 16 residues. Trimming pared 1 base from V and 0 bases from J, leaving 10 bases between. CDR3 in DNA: TGTGCCAGCAGTTTAGTTGGTGACGGTAGCAATCAGCCCCAGCATTTT. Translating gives CASSLVGDGSNQPQHF.

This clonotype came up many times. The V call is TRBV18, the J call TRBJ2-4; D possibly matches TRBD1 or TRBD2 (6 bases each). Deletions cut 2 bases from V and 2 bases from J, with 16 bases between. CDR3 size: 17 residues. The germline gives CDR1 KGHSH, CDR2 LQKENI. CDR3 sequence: CASSPNTGRRSKNIQYF. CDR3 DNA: TGTGCCAGCTCACCAAACACAGGGAGGCGGTCCAAAAACATTCAGTACTTC. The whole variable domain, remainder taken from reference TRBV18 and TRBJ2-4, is NAGVMQNPRHLVRRRGQEARLRCSPMKGHSHVYWYRQLPEEGLKFMVYLQKENIIDESGMPKERFSAEFPKEGPSILRIQQVVRGDSAAYFCASSPNTGRRSKNIQYFGAGTRLSVL.

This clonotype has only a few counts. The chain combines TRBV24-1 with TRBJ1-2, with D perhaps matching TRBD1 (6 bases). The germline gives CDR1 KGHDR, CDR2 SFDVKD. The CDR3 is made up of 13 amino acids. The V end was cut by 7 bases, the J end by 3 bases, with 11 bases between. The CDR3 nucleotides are TGTGCCACCAGCGCAGGGGATCACTATGGCTACACCTTC. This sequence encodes CATSAGDHYGYTF.